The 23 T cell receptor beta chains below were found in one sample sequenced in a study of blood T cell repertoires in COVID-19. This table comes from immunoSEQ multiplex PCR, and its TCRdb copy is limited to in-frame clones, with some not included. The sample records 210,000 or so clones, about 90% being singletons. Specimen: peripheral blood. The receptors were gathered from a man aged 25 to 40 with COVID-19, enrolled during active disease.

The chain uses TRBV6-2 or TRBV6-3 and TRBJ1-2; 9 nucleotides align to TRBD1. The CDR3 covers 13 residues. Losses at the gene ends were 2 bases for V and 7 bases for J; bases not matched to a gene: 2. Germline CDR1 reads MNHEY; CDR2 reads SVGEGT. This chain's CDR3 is CASSYGTGPGYTF. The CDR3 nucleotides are TGTGCCAGCAGTTACGGGACAGGGCCTGGCTACACCTTC.

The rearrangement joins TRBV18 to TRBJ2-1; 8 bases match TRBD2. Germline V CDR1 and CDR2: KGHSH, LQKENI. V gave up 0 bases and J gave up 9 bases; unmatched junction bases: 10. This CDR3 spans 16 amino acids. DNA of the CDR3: TGTGCCAGCTCACCACCGTCAAGCGGGAGCAGAGGTGAGCAGTTCTTC. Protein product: CASSPPSSGSRGEQFF.

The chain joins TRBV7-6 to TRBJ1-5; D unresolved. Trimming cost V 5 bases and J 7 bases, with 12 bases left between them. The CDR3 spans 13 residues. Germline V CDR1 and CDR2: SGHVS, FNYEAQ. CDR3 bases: TGTGCCAGCAGCCGGGGAACGGAGCAGCCCCAGCATTTT. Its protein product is CASSRGTEQPQHF. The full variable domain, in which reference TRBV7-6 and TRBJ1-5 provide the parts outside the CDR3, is GAGVSQSPRYKVTKRGQDVALRCDPISGHVSLYWYRQALGQGPEFLTYFNYEAQQDKSGLPNDRFSAERPEGSISTLTIQRTEQRDSAMYRCASSRGTEQPQHFGDGTRLSIL.

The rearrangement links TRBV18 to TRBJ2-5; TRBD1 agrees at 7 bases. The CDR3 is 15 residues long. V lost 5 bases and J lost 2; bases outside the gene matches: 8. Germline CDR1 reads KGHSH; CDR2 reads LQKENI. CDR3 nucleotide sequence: TGTGCCAGCTCAAACTACAGGGGACAACAAGAGACCCAGTACTTC. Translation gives CASSNYRGQQETQYF.

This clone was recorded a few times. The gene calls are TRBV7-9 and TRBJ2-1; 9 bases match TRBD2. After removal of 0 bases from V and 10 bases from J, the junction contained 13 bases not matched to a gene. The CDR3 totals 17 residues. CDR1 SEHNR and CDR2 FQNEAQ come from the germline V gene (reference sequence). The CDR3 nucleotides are TGTGCCAGCAGCTTAGCCGGCAGTAGCGGGAGTCCACGCGAGCAGTTCTTC. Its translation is CASSLAGSSGSPREQFF.

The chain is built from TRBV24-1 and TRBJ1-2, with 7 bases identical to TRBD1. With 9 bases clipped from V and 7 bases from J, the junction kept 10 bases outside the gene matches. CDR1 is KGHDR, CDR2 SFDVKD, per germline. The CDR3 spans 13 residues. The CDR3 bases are TGTGCCACCCGGCCCGGCAGGGACAGTGGCTACACCTTC. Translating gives CATRPGRDSGYTF.

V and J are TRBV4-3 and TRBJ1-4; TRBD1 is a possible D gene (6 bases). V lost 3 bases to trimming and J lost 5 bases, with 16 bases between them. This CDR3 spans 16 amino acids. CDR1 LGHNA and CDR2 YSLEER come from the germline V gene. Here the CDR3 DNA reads TGCGCCAGCAGCCACATACAGGGATTGGGGAATGAAAAACTGTTTTTT. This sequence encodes CASSHIQGLGNEKLFF.

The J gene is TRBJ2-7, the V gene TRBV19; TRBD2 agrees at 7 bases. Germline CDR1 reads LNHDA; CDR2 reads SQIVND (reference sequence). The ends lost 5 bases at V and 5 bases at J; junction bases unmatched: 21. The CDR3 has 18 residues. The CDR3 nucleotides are TGTGCCAGTAGTCCACAGGCAACCCGGGGGGTCCGCTTCGACGAGCAGTACTTC. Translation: CASSPQATRGVRFDEQYF.

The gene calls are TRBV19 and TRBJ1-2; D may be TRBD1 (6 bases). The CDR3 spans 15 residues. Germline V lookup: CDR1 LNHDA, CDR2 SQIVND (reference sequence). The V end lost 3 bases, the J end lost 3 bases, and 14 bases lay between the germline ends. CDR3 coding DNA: TGTGCCAGTAGTATCCAGGCAGGGGCAGACTATGGCTACACCTTC. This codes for CASSIQAGADYGYTF.

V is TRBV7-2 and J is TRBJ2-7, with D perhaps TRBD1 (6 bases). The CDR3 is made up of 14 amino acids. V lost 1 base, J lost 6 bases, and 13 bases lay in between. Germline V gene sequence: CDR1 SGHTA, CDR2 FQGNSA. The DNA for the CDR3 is TGTGCCAGCAGCTTAGTTGGGACATTAATCGAGCAGTACTTC. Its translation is CASSLVGTLIEQYF.

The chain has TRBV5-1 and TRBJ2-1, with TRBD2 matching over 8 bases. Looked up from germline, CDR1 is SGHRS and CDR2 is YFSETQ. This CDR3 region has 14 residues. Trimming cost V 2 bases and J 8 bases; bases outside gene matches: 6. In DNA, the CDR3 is TGCGCCAGCAGCTTCGGGAGCGGGAGCGATGAGCAGTTCTTC. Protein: CASSFGSGSDEQFF.

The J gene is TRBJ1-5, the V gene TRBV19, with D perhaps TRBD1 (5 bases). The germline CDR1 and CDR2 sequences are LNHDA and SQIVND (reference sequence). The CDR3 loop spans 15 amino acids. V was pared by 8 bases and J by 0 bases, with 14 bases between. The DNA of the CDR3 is TGTGCCAGTGCCTCGGGGGTGAATAGCAATCAGCCCCAGCATTTT. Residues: CASASGVNSNQPQHF.

The CDR3 sequence: CACRLPGGNEQFF. In DNA form, the CDR3 reads TGTGCCTGCAGACTCCCCGGGGGCAATGAGCAGTTCTTC. The V gene is TRBV30, the J gene TRBJ2-1; TRBD2 is a possible D gene (6 bases). The CDR3 extends over 13 amino acids. From germline, CDR1 is GTSNPN and CDR2 SVGIG (reference sequence). Trimming stripped 6 bases from V and 6 bases from J, with 15 bases between.

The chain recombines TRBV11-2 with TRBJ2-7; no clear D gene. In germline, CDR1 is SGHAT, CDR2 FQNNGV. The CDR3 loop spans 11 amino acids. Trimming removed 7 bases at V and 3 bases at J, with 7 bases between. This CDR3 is CASTTYYEQYF. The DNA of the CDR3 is TGTGCCAGCACCACATACTACGAGCAGTACTTC.

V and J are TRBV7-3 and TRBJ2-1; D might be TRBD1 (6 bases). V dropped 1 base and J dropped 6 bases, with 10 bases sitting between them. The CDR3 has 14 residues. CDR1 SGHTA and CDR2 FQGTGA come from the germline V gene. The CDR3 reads CASSLITGSNEQFF. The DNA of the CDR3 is TGTGCCAGCAGCTTAATCACAGGGAGCAATGAGCAGTTCTTC.

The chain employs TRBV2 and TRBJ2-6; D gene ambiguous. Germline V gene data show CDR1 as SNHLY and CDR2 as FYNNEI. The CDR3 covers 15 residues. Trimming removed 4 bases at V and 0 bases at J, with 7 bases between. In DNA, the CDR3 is TGTGCCAGCAGTGCCACAGCCTCTGGGGCCAACGTCCTGACTTTC. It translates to CASSATASGANVLTF.

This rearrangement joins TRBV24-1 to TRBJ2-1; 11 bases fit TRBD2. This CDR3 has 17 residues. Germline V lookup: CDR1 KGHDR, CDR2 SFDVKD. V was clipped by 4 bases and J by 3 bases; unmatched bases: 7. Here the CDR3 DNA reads TGTGCCACCAGTGACCCCCTTAGCGGGGGGGACTACAATGAGCAGTTCTTC. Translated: CATSDPLSGGDYNEQFF.

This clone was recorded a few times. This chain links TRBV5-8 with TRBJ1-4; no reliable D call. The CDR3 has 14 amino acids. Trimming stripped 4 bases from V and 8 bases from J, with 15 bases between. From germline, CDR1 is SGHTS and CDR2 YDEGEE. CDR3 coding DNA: TGTGCCAGCAGCCCAACTGGAAGGAGGGAAAAACTGTTTTTT. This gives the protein CASSPTGRREKLFF.

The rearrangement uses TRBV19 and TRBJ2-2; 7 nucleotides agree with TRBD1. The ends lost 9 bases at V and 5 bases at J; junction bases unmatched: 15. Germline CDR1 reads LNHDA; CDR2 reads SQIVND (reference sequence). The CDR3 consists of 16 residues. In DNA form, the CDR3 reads TGTGCCAGCAAACAGACGGACAGGACATGGACCGGGGAGCTGTTTTTT. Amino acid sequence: CASKQTDRTWTGELFF.

The CDR3 DNA reads as TGTGCCAGCACAAGTCAGGCCTCCTACGAGCAGTACTTC. It codes for CASTSQASYEQYF. The rearrangement uses TRBV2 and TRBJ2-7, with D unclear. The CDR3 contains 13 residues. With 7 bases removed from V and 0 bases from J, the gap between germline ends came to 10 bases. The germline CDR1 and CDR2 sequences are SNHLY and FYNNEI.

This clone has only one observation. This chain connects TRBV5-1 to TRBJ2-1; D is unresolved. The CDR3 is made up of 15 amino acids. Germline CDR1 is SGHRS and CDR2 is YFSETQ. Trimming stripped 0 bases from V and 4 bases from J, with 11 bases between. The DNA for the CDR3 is TGCGCCAGCAGCTTGGGACTGCCAACATACAATGAGCAGTTCTTC. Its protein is CASSLGLPTYNEQFF.

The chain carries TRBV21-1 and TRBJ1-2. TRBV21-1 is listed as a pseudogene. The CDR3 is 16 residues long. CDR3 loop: CASSKARGACGYGYTF. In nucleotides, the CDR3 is TGTGCCAGCAGCAAAGCACGGGGGGCTTGTGGCTATGGCTACACCTTC.

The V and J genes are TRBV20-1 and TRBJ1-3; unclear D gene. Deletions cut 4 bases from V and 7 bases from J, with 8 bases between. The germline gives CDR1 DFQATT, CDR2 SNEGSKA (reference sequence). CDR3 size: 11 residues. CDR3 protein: CSAIDRNTIYF. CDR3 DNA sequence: TGCAGTGCTATAGATCGGAACACCATATATTTT.